The rows below give T cell receptor beta chains drawn from one sample of a study of memory CD4+ T cells and cytomegalovirus serostatus. Clones were read by immunoSEQ multiplex PCR, and TCRdb kept only the in-frame ones, dropping some. The sample has under 100,000 clones; 75% to 90% are singletons. Sequences were obtained from memory CD4+ T cells from blood. The origin of the receptors is an adult in good health and CMV-seronegative. Each CDR3 is given with its conserved first and last residue. D genes are given only for firm matches. For some rows the clone size is stated as once, few or many, or as a class when expanded; others skip it.

TRBV28	.	.	TRBJ1-2	12	TGTGCCAGCAGTTTACCCACGCACGTCTACACCTTC	CASSLPTHVYTF
TRBV2	.	.	TRBJ1-1	13	TGTGCCAGCAGTGAACTTGGAACAGGGGAAGCTTTCTTT	CASSELGTGEAFF
TRBV19	.	.	TRBJ1-5	12	TGTGCCAGTAGTATTGTTGATCAGCCCCAGCATTTT	CASSIVDQPQHF
TRBV29-1	.	TRBD2	TRBJ2-5	20	TGCAGCGTTTCCCTCCGGTGGGGACTAGCGGGGGGCCGGCGACAAGAGACCCAGTACTTC	CSVSLRWGLAGGRRQETQYF
TRBV27	.	.	TRBJ1-1	13	TGTGCCAGCACCCAGGTGGGAGAGGGGAAAGCTTTCTTT	CASTQVGEGKAFF
TRBV5-4	.	TRBD2	TRBJ2-1	15	TGTGCCAGCAGCTTGGGCGGGGGGGCCTACAATGAGCAGTTCTTC	CASSLGGGAYNEQFF
TRBV7-9	.	.	TRBJ1-2	15	TGTGCCAGCAGCTTAGCGATGGGGGATGTGGGTAGCTACACCTTC	CASSLAMGDVGSYTF
TRBV2	once	.	TRBJ1-2	14	TGTGCCAGCAGTGGGTTCGGGAGGGCCGCTGGCTACACCTTC	CASSGFGRAAGYTF
TRBV6-5	.	.	TRBJ2-1	14	TGTGCCAGCAGTTTCTCGAGGTCGAGGAATGAGCAGTTCTTC	CASSFSRSRNEQFF
TRBV5-6	.	TRBD1	TRBJ2-3	15	TGTGCCAGCAGCGCAGAGACAGGGGTATCAGATACGCAGTATTTT	CASSAETGVSDTQYF
TRBV4-1	once	TRBD2	TRBJ2-5	14	TGCGCCAGCAGCCAAGAGGTTGCGGGGGGGACCCAGTACTTC	CASSQEVAGGTQYF
TRBV18	.	.	TRBJ1-2	15	TGTGCCAGCTCACCATCCGGGACGGAGGCTCGGGGCTACACCTTC	CASSPSGTEARGYTF
TRBV7-6	once	.	TRBJ2-2	15	TGTGCCAGCAGCTTAGCGAAGGCGAACACCGGGGAGCTGTTTTTT	CASSLAKANTGELFF
TRBV18	.	TRBD1	TRBJ1-5	18	TGTGCCAGCTCACCACCTCCCTTACGAGACAGGGGGATGCAGCCCCAGCATTTT	CASSPPPLRDRGMQPQHF
TRBV2	.	.	TRBJ1-1	13	TGTGCCAGCTCAGCAAGGGGAGATACTGAAGCTTTCTTT	CASSARGDTEAFF
TRBV9	.	.	TRBJ1-1	16	TGTGCCAGCAGCGTAGGGGGGGGTTTCATGAACACTGAAGCTTTCTTT	CASSVGGGFMNTEAFF
TRBV4-2	once	TRBD2	TRBJ2-5	17	TGTGCCAGCAGCCAAGCCCTGGGGACTAGCACCCAAGAGACCCAGTACTTC	CASSQALGTSTQETQYF
TRBV6-5	.	.	TRBJ1-5	13	TGTGCCAGCAGTTACAATAATGATCAGCCCCAGCATTTT	CASSYNNDQPQHF
TRBV5-1	once	TRBD2	TRBJ2-5	15	TGCGCCAGCAGCTTTGTAGCGGGGGGGCTTGAGACCCAGTACTTC	CASSFVAGGLETQYF
TRBV4-1	.	.	TRBJ1-4	15	TGCGCCAGCAGCCAAGTCGAAGGGCGTTGGGAAAAACTGTTTTTT	CASSQVEGRWEKLFF
TRBV5-1	.	.	TRBJ1-5	13	TGCGCCAGCAGCCAAGGGAGCAATCAGCCCCAGCATTTT	CASSQGSNQPQHF
TRBV9	.	.	TRBJ2-2	13	TGTGCCAGCAGCTTCGCGAACACCGGGGAGCTGTTTTTT	CASSFANTGELFF
TRBV2	.	TRBD1	TRBJ2-5	13	TGTGCCAGCAGAGTAGACAGGGGAGAGACCCAGTACTTC	CASRVDRGETQYF
TRBV28	.	TRBD1	TRBJ1-5	12	TGTGCCGGGACAGGGGCCAATCAGCCCCAGCATTTT	CAGTGANQPQHF
TRBV29-1	.	TRBD1	TRBJ1-3	18	TGCAGCGCCGCCCGGAGAGACAGGGGACCCCACTCTGGAAACACCATATATTTT	CSAARRDRGPHSGNTIYF
TRBV7-2	.	TRBD1	TRBJ2-1	15	TGTGCCAGCAGCTTAGGACAGGGGGGGGGCAATGAGCAGTTCTTC	CASSLGQGGGNEQFF
TRBV5-1	.	.	TRBJ2-5	13	TGCGCCAGCAATCCGCAGGGGAGGGAGACCCAGTACTTC	CASNPQGRETQYF
TRBV19	.	.	TRBJ1-2	14	TGTGCCAGTAGGAGAGAGGGGGAGAACTATGGCTACACCTTC	CASRREGENYGYTF
TRBV25-1	once	.	TRBJ2-5	14	TGTGCCAGCAGTTCCTTATGGGGTTCGCGAACCCAGTACTTC	CASSSLWGSRTQYF
TRBV15	.	TRBD2	TRBJ2-1	18	TGTGCCACCAGCAGAGTACCTCTCCGGGGGGGCCTCAACAATGAGCAGTTCTTC	CATSRVPLRGGLNNEQFF
TRBV5-4	.	.	TRBJ2-3	15	TGTGCCAGCAGCCGTTCAACAGAGAACACAGATACGCAGTATTTT	CASSRSTENTDTQYF
TRBV2	few	.	TRBJ1-2	13	TGTGCCAGCAGTATCCCGAAGGGCTATGGCTACACCTTC	CASSIPKGYGYTF
TRBV19	.	.	TRBJ2-6	14	TGTGCCAGTAGCGAGGGTGTCGGGGCCAACGTCCTGACTTTC	CASSEGVGANVLTF
TRBV10-1	.	.	TRBJ2-2	15	TGCGCCAGCAGCGAACCGGACAGATACACCGGGGAGCTGTTTTTT	CASSEPDRYTGELFF
TRBV2	.	.	TRBJ2-5	11	TGTGCCAGCAGTGAACTTGAGACCCAGTACTTC	CASSELETQYF
TRBV4-2	.	.	TRBJ1-1	16	TGTGCCAGCAGCCAAGATATGGGGACGGCGAACACTGAAGCTTTCTTT	CASSQDMGTANTEAFF
TRBV19	once	.	TRBJ1-2	11	TGTTCCACCCTTAGTAACTATGGCTACACCTTC	CSTLSNYGYTF
TRBV28	.	TRBD1	TRBJ1-5	16	TGTGCCGCAGGGACCCCGGGACAGGGAAGGTATCAGCCCCAGCATTTT	CAAGTPGQGRYQPQHF
TRBV13	.	TRBD2	TRBJ2-3	19	TGTGCCAGCAGCCTTTCCTCTCCTCTAGCGGGGGGCTCCTCCGATACGCAGTATTTT	CASSLSSPLAGGSSDTQYF
TRBV5-5	.	.	TRBJ2-7	12	TGTGCCAGCAGCCACGACAGGAGGGAGCAGTACTTC	CASSHDRREQYF
TRBV25-1	.	.	TRBJ1-2	13	TGTGCCAGCAGTGAATATCAGGGATATGGCTACACCTTC	CASSEYQGYGYTF
TRBV30	.	.	TRBJ1-1	12	TGTGCCTGGAGCCGAGGTCACACTGAAGCTTTCTTT	CAWSRGHTEAFF
TRBV19	.	.	TRBJ1-1	14	TGTGCCAGTAGTATAACAGGGCTCCTAGCGGAAGCTTTCTTT	CASSITGLLAEAFF
TRBV10-3	.	.	TRBJ1-5	15	TGTGCCATCAGTGAGTCGACGCGGGGCTGGCAGCCCCAGCATTTT	CAISESTRGWQPQHF
TRBV19	.	TRBD1	TRBJ2-1	15	TGTGCCAGTAGCCGAGGGGGACAGGGGTACAATGAGCAGTTCTTC	CASSRGGQGYNEQFF
TRBV11-3	few	.	TRBJ1-1	13	TGTGCCAGCAGCTTAGCATCGGGGACTGAAGCTTTCTTT	CASSLASGTEAFF
TRBV30	.	.	TRBJ1-5	13	TGTGCCTGGAGTAAGGCAGGCCGCCAGCCCCAGCATTTT	CAWSKAGRQPQHF
TRBV11-2	.	.	TRBJ2-2	13	TGTGCCAGCAGCGGGCCGAACACCGGGGAGCTGTTTTTT	CASSGPNTGELFF
TRBV7-9	.	TRBD2	TRBJ2-3	13	TGTGCCAGCAGACTAGCGGGGGTGGAGACGCAGTATTTT	CASRLAGVETQYF